This T cell receptor (beta chain) was sequenced for a study of cytomegalovirus exposure and HLA in healthy donors. General study results and limits: There were reportedly fewer N-insertions in an Asian-associated ancestry cluster than the approximately 630-donor mean, in a later analysis.

A word on this clone: Its antigen remains unidentified.

60 Vbeta and 13 Jbeta primers were used in PCR. Clones were sequenced by immunoSEQ multiplex PCR, and TCRdb holds only the in-frame ones, with some missing. This sample yields 130,000 to 150,000 clones, of which around 78% are seen a single time; under 3% belongs to the top ten. The V gene's germline CDR1 is LNHDA and CDR2 SQIVND (reference sequence). The CDR3 spans 15 residues. V was pared by 0 bases and J by 4 bases, with 4 bases of the junction left unmatched. This receptor was identified in a man aged 35-49 years in good health and CMV-seropositive. The chain employs TRBV19 and TRBJ1-1; 8 bases are shared with TRBD1. The sequenced sample consisted of PBMCs. CDR3 loop: CASSIDRGQSTEAFF. The CDR3 nucleotides are TGTGCCAGTAGTATAGACAGGGGGCAGAGCACTGAAGCTTTCTTT.